The rows below give T cell receptor beta chains drawn from one sample of a study of T cell repertoires in cytomegalovirus infection. A single record per CDR3 protein comes from TCRdb applying MiXCR to the reads. The table records 350,000 to 450,000 distinct CDR3 sequences, around 18% of them present only once. Sequenced sample: PBMCs. The origin of the receptors is a human donor in good health (CMV status not recorded). Some clones in this sample may be carry-over from other donors' samples. Both conserved end residues are part of each CDR3. A D gene is named only where the DNA matches it firmly. Where a row states a size, it is once, few, many or the class of an expanded clone; other rows omit it.

>TRBJ2-2|many|-|TRBV6-5
TGTGCCAGCAGTTATTGGGGGAGAGGGGCCGGGGAGCTGTTTTTT
CASSYWGRGAGELFF
>TRBJ2-1|many|TRBD2|TRBV7-6
TGTGCCAGCAGCTTACAACCGGGAGGAGAGCGCAATGAGCAGTTCTTC
CASSLQPGGERNEQFF
>TRBJ1-2|-|-|TRBV10-3
TGTGCCAACCGGGGCCCATATGGCTACACCTTC
CANRGPYGYTF
>TRBJ2-7|many|-|TRBV7-2
TGTGCCAGCAGCTTAGGGCCTTATACGGGGAACGAGCAGTACTTC
CASSLGPYTGNEQYF
>TRBJ1-6|many|TRBD1|TRBV7-2
TGTGCCAGCAGCTTATACCCGCGGACAGGTCTTTCACCCCTCCACTTT
CASSLYPRTGLSPLHF
>TRBJ1-2|-|-|TRBV10-3
TGTGCCATCAGTAAAACAGGGAATGTCTATGGCTACACCTTC
CAISKTGNVYGYTF
>TRBJ2-5|many|-|TRBV7-2
TGTGCCAGCAGCTTGGCGTACCAAGAGACCCAGTACTTC
CASSLAYQETQYF
>TRBJ1-5|many|-|TRBV7-2
TGTGCCAGCAGCTTAGGGGGTCAGCCCCAGCATTTT
CASSLGGQPQHF
>TRBJ2-7|few|TRBD1|TRBV19
TGTGCCAGTAGTATCTTTTCTTTCGGGACAGGGAGTCCTTCAGGCTACGAGCAGTACTTC
CASSIFSFGTGSPSGYEQYF
>TRBJ2-1|many|TRBD1|TRBV4-1
TGCGCCAGCAGGGGTGGTGGTACCACAGGGGGCAATGAGCAGTTCTTC
CASRGGGTTGGNEQFF